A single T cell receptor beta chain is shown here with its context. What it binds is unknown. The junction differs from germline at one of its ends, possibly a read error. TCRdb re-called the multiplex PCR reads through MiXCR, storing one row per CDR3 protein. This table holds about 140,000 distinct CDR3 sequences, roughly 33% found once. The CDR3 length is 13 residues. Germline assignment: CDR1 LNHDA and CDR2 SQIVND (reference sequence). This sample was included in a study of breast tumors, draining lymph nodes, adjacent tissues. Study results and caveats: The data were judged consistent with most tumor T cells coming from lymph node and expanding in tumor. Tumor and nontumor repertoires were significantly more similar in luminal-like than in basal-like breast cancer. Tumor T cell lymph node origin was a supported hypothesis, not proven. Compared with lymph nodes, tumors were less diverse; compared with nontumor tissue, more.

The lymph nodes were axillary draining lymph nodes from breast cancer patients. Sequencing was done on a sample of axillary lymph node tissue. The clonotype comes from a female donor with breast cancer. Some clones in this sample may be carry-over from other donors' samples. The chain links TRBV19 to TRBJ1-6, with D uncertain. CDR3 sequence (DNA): TGTGCCAGTGGTACCCCCCTTGCCTCACCCCCCCACTTT. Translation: CASGTPLASPPHF.